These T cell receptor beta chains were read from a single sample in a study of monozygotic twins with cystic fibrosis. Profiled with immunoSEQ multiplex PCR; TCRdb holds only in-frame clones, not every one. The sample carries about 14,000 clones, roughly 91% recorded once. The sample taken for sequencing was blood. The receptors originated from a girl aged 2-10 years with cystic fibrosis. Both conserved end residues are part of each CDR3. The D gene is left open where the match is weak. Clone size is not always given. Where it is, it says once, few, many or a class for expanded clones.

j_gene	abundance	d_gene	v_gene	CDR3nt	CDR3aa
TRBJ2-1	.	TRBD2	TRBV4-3	TGCGCCAGCAGCCGATTAGCGGGAGGGCCCTACAATGAGCAGTTCTTC	CASSRLAGGPYNEQFF
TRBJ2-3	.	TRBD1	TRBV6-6	TGTGCCAGCAGTTACGCGACAGGGGCGGCAGATACGCAGTATTTT	CASSYATGAADTQYF
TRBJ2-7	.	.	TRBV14	TGTGCCAGCAGCCAAAGAGTTTTTTCGGAGGGGGTCCACGAGCAGTACTTC	CASSQRVFSEGVHEQYF
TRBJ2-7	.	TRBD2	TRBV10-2	TGCGCCAGCGTCCGGGAGGGCCGCGAGCAGTACTTC	CASVREGREQYF
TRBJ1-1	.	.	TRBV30	TGTGCCTGGACAGTCGAGATGAACACTGAAGCTTTCTTT	CAWTVEMNTEAFF
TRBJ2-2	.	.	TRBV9	TGTGCCAGCAGCGTAGGGCGGAACACCGGGGAGCTGTTTTTT	CASSVGRNTGELFF
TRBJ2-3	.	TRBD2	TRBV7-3	TGTGCCAGCAGCCACCGTTCAGGGCGGGAGACAGATACGCAGTATTTT	CASSHRSGRETDTQYF
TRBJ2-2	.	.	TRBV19	TGTGCCAGTAGTATTCTCCATTCCGTGGCCGGGGAGCTGTTTTTT	CASSILHSVAGELFF
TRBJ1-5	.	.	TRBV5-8	TGTGCCAGCAGCTTGGGGGGAAACGGCAATCAGCCCCAGCATTTT	CASSLGGNGNQPQHF
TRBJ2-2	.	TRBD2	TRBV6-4	TGTGCCAGCAGTGCTCTAGCGGGAACTTCGAACACCGGGGAGCTGTTTTTT	CASSALAGTSNTGELFF
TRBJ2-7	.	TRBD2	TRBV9	TGTGCCAGCAGCACCGGGACTAGCGGGAGTTACGAGCAGTACTTC	CASSTGTSGSYEQYF
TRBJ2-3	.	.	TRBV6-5	TGTGCCACCTCCGACGGATACACAGATACGCAGTATTTT	CATSDGYTDTQYF
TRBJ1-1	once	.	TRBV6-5	TGTGCCAGCTGCGGCAGGAACACTGAAGCTTTCTTT	CASCGRNTEAFF
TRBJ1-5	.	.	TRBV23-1	TGCGCCAGCAGTCAAGTCCGAGCCCAGCATTTT	CASSQVRAQHF
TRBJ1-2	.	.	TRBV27	TGTGCCAGCAGTTTAACATCGGTTCTGGGTAACTATGGCTACACCTTC	CASSLTSVLGNYGYTF
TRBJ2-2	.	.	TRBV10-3	TGTGCCATCAGTGAGCCCCCGAACACCGGGGAGCTGTTTTTT	CAISEPPNTGELFF
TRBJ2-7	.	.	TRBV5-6	TGTGCCAGCAGACCCAAAGAGGGCCTTGAGGCGGTCTACGAGCAGTACTTC	CASRPKEGLEAVYEQYF
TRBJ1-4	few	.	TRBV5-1	TGCGCCAGCAGCCCCGGGGGCGACGGTGAAAAACTGTTTTTT	CASSPGGDGEKLFF
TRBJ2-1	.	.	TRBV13	TGTGCCAGCAGCCTAGGGGACCCCGTCCCCTACAATGAGCAGTTCTTC	CASSLGDPVPYNEQFF
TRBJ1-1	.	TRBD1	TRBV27	TGTGCCAGCAACCCACAGGGGCGGAACACTGAAGCTTTCTTT	CASNPQGRNTEAFF
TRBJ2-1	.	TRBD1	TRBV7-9	TGTGCCAGCAGCGCACGACAGGGGGCTGATTTCCGCAATGAGCAGTTCTTC	CASSARQGADFRNEQFF
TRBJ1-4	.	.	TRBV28	TGTGCCAGCAGTTTTTGGCAGCTGAATGAAAAACTGTTTTTT	CASSFWQLNEKLFF
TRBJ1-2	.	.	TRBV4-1	TGCGCCAGCAGCCAAGGACAGGATAACTATGGCTACACCTTC	CASSQGQDNYGYTF
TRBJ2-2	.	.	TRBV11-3	TGTGCCAGCAGCGTGGACAGATCGAACACCGGGGAGCTGTTTTTT	CASSVDRSNTGELFF
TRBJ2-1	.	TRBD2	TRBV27	TGTGCCAGCAGTTTGAGCGGGAGGGCTTGGGATGAGCAGTTCTTC	CASSLSGRAWDEQFF